This T cell receptor beta chain was sequenced in a study of a mutant IDH1 vaccine in newly diagnosed glioma. Looking at the study overall: Visit timing is recorded as week 35 for V12 and week 47 for V13.

About this clone itself: As yet, its antigen is unknown.

CDR3 length: 15 residues. V lost 4 bases, J lost 5 bases, and 6 bases stayed unmatched. The V gene's germline CDR1 is MNHNS and CDR2 SASEGT. Noted time point: week 47, end of study. Every single dose of the vaccine, 300 ug of mutant IDH1 20-mer peptide, came with topical imiquimod. The data were produced by immunoSEQ multiplex PCR, yet TCRdb's version contains in-frame clones alone and is incomplete. Counted here are roughly 34,000 clones, around nine tenths occurring once; the ten biggest clones make up about 5.5%. V and J are TRBV6-1 and TRBJ1-4, with 8 bases aligning to TRBD1. This TCR derives from a woman in her 40s with glioma. This material consisted of PBMCs, taken from a glioma patient whose treatment included an IDH1 peptide vaccine. The CDR3 DNA reads TGTGCCAGCAGTGCATTGGACAGGGAAAATGAAAAACTGTTTTTT. It codes for CASSALDRENEKLFF.